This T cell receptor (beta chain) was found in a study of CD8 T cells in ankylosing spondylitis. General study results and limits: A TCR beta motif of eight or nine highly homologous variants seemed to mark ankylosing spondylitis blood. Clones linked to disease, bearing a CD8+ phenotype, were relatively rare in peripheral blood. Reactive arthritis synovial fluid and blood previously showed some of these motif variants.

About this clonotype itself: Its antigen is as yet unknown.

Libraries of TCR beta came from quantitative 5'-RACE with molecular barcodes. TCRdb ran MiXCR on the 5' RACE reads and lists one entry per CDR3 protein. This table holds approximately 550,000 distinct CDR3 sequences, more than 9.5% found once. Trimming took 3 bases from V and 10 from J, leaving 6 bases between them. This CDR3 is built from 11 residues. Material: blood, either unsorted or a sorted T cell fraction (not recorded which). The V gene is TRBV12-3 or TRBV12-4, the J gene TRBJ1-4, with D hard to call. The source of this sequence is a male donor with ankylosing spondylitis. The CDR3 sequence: CASSLRSKLFF. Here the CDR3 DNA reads TGTGCCAGCAGTTTGAGGTCAAAACTGTTTTTT.